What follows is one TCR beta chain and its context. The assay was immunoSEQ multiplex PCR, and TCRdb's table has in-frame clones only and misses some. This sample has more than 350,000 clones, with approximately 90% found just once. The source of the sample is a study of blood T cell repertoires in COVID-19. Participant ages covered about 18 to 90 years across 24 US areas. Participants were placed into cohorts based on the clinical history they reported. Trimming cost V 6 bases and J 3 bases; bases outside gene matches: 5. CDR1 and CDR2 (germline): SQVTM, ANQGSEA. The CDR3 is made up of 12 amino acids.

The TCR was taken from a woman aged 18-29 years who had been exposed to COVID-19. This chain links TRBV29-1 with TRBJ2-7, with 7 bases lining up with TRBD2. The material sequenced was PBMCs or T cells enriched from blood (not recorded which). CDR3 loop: CSVRSGVYEQYF. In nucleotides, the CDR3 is TGCAGCGTCCGCAGCGGGGTCTACGAGCAGTACTTC.